These 9 T cell receptor beta chains were sequenced from one sample in a study of regulatory T cells in long-lasting Graves disease. The time point: newly diagnosed GD, antithyroid drugs for less than 3 months. The TCR library used RNA extracted from PBMCs. Arm-PCR of CDR3 regions and iRepertoire HTBI primers were the basis on which TCR beta libraries were built. Using its own MiXCR run on the multiplex PCR reads, TCRdb lists one record per CDR3 protein. This table has hundreds of thousands of distinct CDR3 sequences, 15% to 20% appearing once. The sample was also linked to a second study, of T cells in Graves' hyperthyroidism and ophthalmopathy.

Here the sequenced sample was peripheral blood mononuclear cells (PBMCs), taken at new diagnosis, from a patient treated with antithyroid drugs. The receptors shown here come from a woman between 40 and 65 years old with Graves disease.

The chain links TRBV5-1 to TRBJ2-7, with D hard to call. The CDR3 spans 11 residues. Germline CDR1 SGHRS, CDR2 YFSETQ. The germline V and J ends were trimmed by 5 bases and 4 bases, with 7 bases remaining between them. This CDR3 is CASRSEYEQYF. In DNA, the CDR3 is TGCGCCAGCAGGTCAGAGTACGAGCAGTACTTC.

The chain links TRBV7-9 to TRBJ2-1, with a possible D match to TRBD2 (7 bases). Trimming stripped 0 bases from V and 4 bases from J, with 19 bases between. CDR1 and CDR2 (germline): SEHNR, FQNEAQ (reference sequence). This CDR3 is 18 amino acids long. The CDR3 reads CASSLAFGGGGTYNEQFF. In DNA, the CDR3 is TGTGCCAGCAGCTTAGCGTTCGGGGGCGGGGGAACTTACAATGAGCAGTTCTTC.

This clonotype was picked up many times. The gene calls are TRBV15 and TRBJ1-5; TRBD1 matches 9 bases. V gave up 5 bases and J gave up 4 bases; unmatched junction bases: 6. The CDR3 is 15 residues long. CDR1 and CDR2 (germline): LNHNV, YYDKDF (reference sequence). The CDR3 DNA sequence: TGTGCCACCAGCGGCCGGGACAGGGCTAATCAGCCCCAGCATTTT. It translates to CATSGRDRANQPQHF.

In this sample, this clonotype turned up many times. The genes are TRBV12-3 or TRBV12-4 and TRBJ2-1, with 7 nucleotides matching TRBD2. With 6 bases clipped from V and 8 bases from J, the junction kept 16 bases outside the gene matches. CDR3 length: 16 residues. In DNA, the CDR3 is TGTGCCAGCAGCAAACGGGGTAGCGGGCGAGGGGATGAGCAGTTCTTC. Amino acids: CASSKRGSGRGDEQFF.

This chain uses TRBV12-5 with TRBJ1-6, with D hard to call. CDR1 is LGHNT and CDR2 is FRNRAP in the germline V gene. Trimming removed 1 base from V and 0 bases from J, with 16 bases in between. This CDR3 contains 19 residues. The CDR3 region is CASGLGGLSYSSYNSPLHF. In nucleotides, the CDR3 is TGTGCTAGTGGTTTGGGGGGATTAAGTTACAGCTCCTATAATTCACCCCTCCACTTT.

A few counts support this clonotype. The chain combines TRBV19 with TRBJ1-5; maybe TRBD1 (6 bases). CDR1 is LNHDA and CDR2 is SQIVND in the germline V gene (reference sequence). The V end lost 8 bases, the J end lost 3 bases, and 23 bases lay between the germline ends. The CDR3 consists of 17 residues. Here the CDR3 reads CASSPEGGGYPNQPQHF. The CDR3 bases are TGTGCCAGTTCTCCGGAGGGGGGCGGATACCCCAATCAGCCCCAGCATTTT.

The table lists this clonotype with many counts. The chain is built from TRBV2 and TRBJ1-1, with unresolved D. Germline lookup yields CDR1 SNHLY and CDR2 FYNNEI. Trimming stripped 4 bases from V and 10 bases from J, with 19 bases between. There are 14 residues in the CDR3. The CDR3 DNA reads as TGTGCCAGCAGTGTCGCGGCCTCGGCTGTTGGAGCTTTCTTT. This codes for CASSVAASAVGAFF.

The sample holds a few counts of this clonotype. The gene calls are TRBV29-1 and TRBJ1-2; D gene unclear. The CDR3 runs to 13 residues. Germline V gene lookup returns CDR1 SQVTM and CDR2 ANQGSEA. Trimming removed 3 bases from V and 4 bases from J, with 12 bases in between. The CDR3 DNA reads TGCAGCGTTGATGGGCCCGGCGGCTATGGCTACACCTTC. Translated: CSVDGPGGYGYTF. Full variable domain (outside the CDR3, taken from reference TRBV29-1 and TRBJ1-2): SAVISQKPSRDICQRGTSLTIQCQVDSQVTMMFWYRQQPGQSLTLIATANQGSEATYESGFVIDKFPISRPNLTFSTLTVSNMSPEDSSIYLCSVDGPGGYGYTFGSGTRLTVV.

This clonotype showed up many times. This sequence joins TRBV18 and TRBJ2-3, with D uncertain. There are 14 residues in the CDR3. V dropped 3 bases and J dropped 2 bases, with 9 bases sitting between them. Germline CDR1 reads KGHSH; CDR2 reads LQKENI. The CDR3 region is CASSPYATTDTQYF. CDR3 sequence (DNA): TGTGCCAGCTCACCTTACGCCACCACAGATACGCAGTATTTT.